These T cell receptor beta chains were read from a single sample in a study of long-term antiretroviral therapy in people with HIV. TCRdb keeps only in-frame clones here, not all; method: immunoSEQ multiplex PCR. The sample has fewer than 30,000 clones; just over 85% are singletons. The sample here was unsorted PBMCs, taken 0.8 years after starting antiretroviral therapy. These receptors came from a young woman with HIV. CDR3s include the opening cysteine and the closing phenylalanine or tryptophan. D genes are given only for firm matches. Rows give clone size only sometimes, using once, few, many, or a class for an expanded clone.

D,size,J,V,length,DNA,CDR3
TRBD1,-,TRBJ2-3,TRBV6-6,16,TGTGCCAGCAGTTCTCGGACAGGGCTGGGCCCAGATACGCAGTATTTT,CASSSRTGLGPDTQYF
TRBD2,-,TRBJ2-3,TRBV9,15,TGTGCCAGCAGCGGAGGACTAGCGAGTACAGATACGCAGTATTTT,CASSGGLASTDTQYF
-,once,TRBJ2-2,TRBV5-8,15,TGTGCCAGCAGCTTGGTTGCAGGAAACACCGGGGAGCTGTTTTTT,CASSLVAGNTGELFF
-,-,TRBJ1-1,TRBV4-2,15,TGTGCCAGCAGCCCCTTTGGGGTCTTGAGTCCTGAAGCTTTCTTT,CASSPFGVLSPEAFF
-,-,TRBJ1-1,TRBV10-2,12,TGCGCCAGCAGGGGGGGTTGGTCAGAAGCTTTCTTT,CASRGGWSEAFF
-,-,TRBJ2-3,TRBV6-1,14,TGTGCCAGCAGTGTCGGGACTCCTGCGGATACGCAGTATTTT,CASSVGTPADTQYF
-,-,TRBJ1-1,TRBV6-5,10,TGTGCCAGCGGCACGGGTAGAGCTTTCTTT,CASGTGRAFF
-,-,TRBJ1-4,TRBV6-1,13,TGTGCCAGCAGTGAGGGGTTAGCAGAAAAACTGTTTTTT,CASSEGLAEKLFF
-,-,TRBJ2-1,TRBV7-3,13,TGTGCCAGCAGCTCCCTCGGTGGGGGTGAGCAGTTCTTC,CASSSLGGGEQFF
-,-,TRBJ2-5,TRBV29-1,16,TGCAGCGTTGAATATCTTGGAATTGGTTTTCAAGAGACCCAGTACTTC,CSVEYLGIGFQETQYF
-,-,TRBJ2-1,TRBV7-3,14,TGTGCCAGCAGCGGAGATGCTAGCCGGAATGAGCAGTTCTTC,CASSGDASRNEQFF
-,-,TRBJ2-1,TRBV4-1,15,TGCGCCAGCAGCCGCGACCTCGTGCTAGCAGGGGAGCAGTTCTTC,CASSRDLVLAGEQFF
-,-,TRBJ2-5,TRBV7-9,14,TGTGCCAGCAGACAAGACAGGCTCCAAGAGACCCAGTACTTC,CASRQDRLQETQYF
-,few,TRBJ1-5,TRBV28,15,TGTGCCAGCACAATCCCGGGGGGGGGTCACCAGCCCCAGCATTTT,CASTIPGGGHQPQHF
TRBD1,-,TRBJ2-5,TRBV27,14,TGTGCCAGCAGGATGCCGGGACAGGGGAAGACCCAGTACTTC,CASRMPGQGKTQYF
-,medium-sized,TRBJ1-5,TRBV27,14,TGTGCCAGCAGTTTATCCATGGGCAATCAGCCCCAGCATTTT,CASSLSMGNQPQHF
TRBD1,few,TRBJ1-5,TRBV2,12,TGTGCCAGCAGGCAGGGGGACCAGCCCCAGCATTTT,CASRQGDQPQHF
-,once,TRBJ2-5,TRBV25-1,14,TGTGCCAGCAGTGAGCTCATCAGGGGCGAGACCCAGTACTTC,CASSELIRGETQYF
TRBD1,-,TRBJ2-5,TRBV5-1,15,TGCGCCAGCAGCGATAGACAGGGTGTGGGGGAGACCCAGTACTTC,CASSDRQGVGETQYF
-,-,TRBJ2-1,TRBV4-1,16,TGCGCCAGCAGCCAAGGCTCAGGTATTTCCTACAATGAGCAGTTCTTC,CASSQGSGISYNEQFF
TRBD2,-,TRBJ2-3,TRBV6-5,14,TGTGCCTCGACTAGCGGGGGGACCACAGATACGCAGTATTTT,CASTSGGTTDTQYF
-,-,TRBJ2-1,TRBV7-3,12,TGTGCCAGCAGCACGAACCACAATGAGCAGTTCTTC,CASSTNHNEQFF
-,-,TRBJ2-2,TRBV29-1,15,TGCAGCGTTGTTGGACCCTCTAAGAACACCGGGGAGCTGTTTTTT,CSVVGPSKNTGELFF
-,-,TRBJ1-2,TRBV6-5,15,TGTGCCAGCAGTTATATCAACGGAGGCAGCTATGGCTACACCTTC,CASSYINGGSYGYTF
-,-,TRBJ2-5,TRBV7-6,14,TGTGCCAGCAGCTTAGAACCTAGAACGGAGACCCAGTACTTC,CASSLEPRTETQYF
-,-,TRBJ1-6,TRBV19,20,TGTGCCAGGTACCGCGGGACGGAAGGGGGTTGGAGCTCCTATAATTCACCCCTCCACTTT,CARYRGTEGGWSSYNSPLHF
-,-,TRBJ1-3,TRBV29-1,17,TGCAGCGTTGTTGAGTCCCCCATCTCGAGCTCTGGAAACACCATATATTTT,CSVVESPISSSGNTIYF
-,-,TRBJ2-7,TRBV6-1,15,TGTGCCAGCAGTGAAGCCTGGACGCTTACCTACGAGCAGTACTTC,CASSEAWTLTYEQYF
TRBD1,-,TRBJ1-2,TRBV2,12,TGTGCCAGCAGTGGCGCACAGGGGACCTACACCTTC,CASSGAQGTYTF
-,-,TRBJ1-2,TRBV9,15,TGTGCCAGCAGCTCCGGTGCGGGACCCAGCTATGGCTACACCTTC,CASSSGAGPSYGYTF
-,-,TRBJ1-6,TRBV5-1,18,TGCGCCAGCAGCTTGGGTCAGGCTCAACTAAGGGAGAATTCACCCCTCCACTTT,CASSLGQAQLRENSPLHF
TRBD2,-,TRBJ2-2,TRBV5-1,20,TGCGCCAGCAACACGGGGCGGCTAGCGGGGGGCACTTCGAACACCGGGGAGCTGTTTTTT,CASNTGRLAGGTSNTGELFF
TRBD1,-,TRBJ1-5,TRBV7-8,15,TGTGCCAGCAGCACGGGACAGGGGGCCAATCAGCCCCAGCATTTT,CASSTGQGANQPQHF
TRBD1,-,TRBJ1-5,TRBV30,14,TGTGCCTGGGCCGTGGGACAGAACAATCAGCCCCAGCATTTT,CAWAVGQNNQPQHF
-,-,TRBJ1-6,TRBV5-5,14,TGTGCCAGCAGGCCGGAGGGTAGGGTTTCACCCCTCCACTTT,CASRPEGRVSPLHF
-,-,TRBJ2-5,TRBV2,15,TGTGCCAGCAGTCCAAATACAGGGATCCAAGAGACCCAGTACTTC,CASSPNTGIQETQYF